This TCR beta chain was identified during a study of blood T cell repertoires in COVID-19 (dated by TCRdb to about 2020). Study-level background: Collaborator samples came from the United States, Italy and Spain and covered acute and convalescent phases of COVID-19. The material from the prospective study consisted of cDNA or gDNA derived from T cells, B-cell-depleted T cells, or PBMCs. The dataset comprised deeply sampled blood TCRbeta repertoires from subjects exposed to, actively infected with, or recovered from COVID-19. The repertoires were released in a freely available public database intended as a resource for research on the immune response to SARS-CoV-2. The samples were drawn from two sources: the first 160 participants of the ongoing ImmuneRACE study, and about 1,300 subjects contributed by 6 global collaborators. The sample metadata nearly always contained a de-identified subject ID, COVID-19 status, age in years and sex. Where available, HLA class I and class II types were obtained from metadata supplied by the sample provider rather than from assay-based typing.

Participants in the prospective study were enrolled through a virtual design, were aged roughly 18 to 90 years, and lived in approximately 25 United States geographic areas. In the prospective study, cohorts were assigned on the basis of participant-reported clinical history obtained from a screening survey and a study questionnaire. Each participant in the prospective study had whole blood, serum and a nasopharyngeal or oropharyngeal swab collected by mobile phlebotomists. Participants in the prospective study had the option to provide additional blood draws and questionnaires over a 2-month period. Before DNA extraction, prospective study blood samples were shipped either frozen or at room temperature. Overall results and qualifications from the work: The quantity of clinical and demographic metadata differed by source and by participant and was supplied without curation.

TCRbeta CDR3 regions were amplified from genomic DNA by means of the immunoSEQ Assay, a bias-controlled multiplex PCR. On the study's bioinformatics: Nucleated cell counts per sample were estimated from amplification of reference gene primers within the assay. To quantify the absolute abundance of each unique TCRbeta CDR3 rearrangement, sequence reads were collapsed and filtered. For each sample, productive Simpson clonality was calculated by taking the square root of Simpson's diversity index across productive rearrangements. In TCRdb, the immuneACCESS table is reduced to in-frame sequences with V and J assigned. These tables do not hold every clone; where another copy was compared, an unresolved V gene accounts for under half, and the others remain unexplained. D and trimming were read from the DNA, whereas the V and J calls and clone size are those reported in that table. Recorded for this sample are fewer than 200,000 clones; 83% of them occurred a single time. The ten largest clones add up to less than 4.5% of the sample.

Concerning this clone itself: Its antigen is not yet known. No much larger clone is present one base from it, and per-base qualities are unavailable.

Sample: PBMCs or T cells enriched from blood (not recorded which). This clonotype was sampled from a woman aged 45-65 years in a cohort exposed to, infected with or recovered from COVID-19 (not recorded which).

The CDR3 reads as follows: CASSVVGDAYEQYF. The sequenced DNA is TGTGCCAGCAGCGTAGTAGGGGATGCGTACGAGCAGTACTTC. The chain is assembled from TRBV9 and TRBJ2-7; D gene: possibly TRBD1, on 5 matching bases. Relative to germline, V is 0 bases shorter and J is 4 bases shorter, with 11 bases between their ends. Looking up the germline V gene yields CDR1 SGDLS and CDR2 YYNGEE. The CDR3 covers 14 residues, taking in both the cysteine and the phenylalanine. Here the CDR3 DNA is all that survives: 42 bases in frame from base 1. The entire variable domain, with the stretches around the CDR3 drawn from the reference TRBV9 and TRBJ2-7 proteins, is DSGVTQTPKHLITATGQRVTLRCSPRSGDLSVYWYQQSLDQGLQFLIQYYNGEERAKGNILERFSAQQFPDLHSELNLSSLELGDSALYFCASSVVGDAYEQYFGPGTRLTVT.